The table lists the clone carrying this TCR beta chain with a count of one. Germline CDR1 and CDR2: MNHEY and SMNVEV (reference sequence). V was clipped by 3 bases and J by 3 bases, with 11 bases between them. The CDR3 loop spans 14 amino acids. The data belong to a study of glioma-infiltrating T cells. The iRepertoire nested amplicon-rescue multiplex PCR amplified TCR alpha and beta CDR3s from RNA. TCRdb reprocessed the multiplex PCR reads with MiXCR, giving one entry per CDR3 protein. The profile shows 150,000 to 200,000 distinct CDR3 sequences, 32% of them singletons. The V and J genes are TRBV27 and TRBJ1-1; a possible D gene is TRBD1 (5 bases). This TCR came from a human donor with low-grade glioma or glioblastoma, undergoing nonglioma brain surgery, or in good health (not recorded which). The sequencing sample was made of glioma tissue, nonneoplastic brain tissue, or PBMCs (not recorded which). CDR3 residues: CASSLETVDTEAFF. DNA of the CDR3: TGTGCCAGCAGTTTGGAGACAGTGGACACTGAAGCTTTCTTT.